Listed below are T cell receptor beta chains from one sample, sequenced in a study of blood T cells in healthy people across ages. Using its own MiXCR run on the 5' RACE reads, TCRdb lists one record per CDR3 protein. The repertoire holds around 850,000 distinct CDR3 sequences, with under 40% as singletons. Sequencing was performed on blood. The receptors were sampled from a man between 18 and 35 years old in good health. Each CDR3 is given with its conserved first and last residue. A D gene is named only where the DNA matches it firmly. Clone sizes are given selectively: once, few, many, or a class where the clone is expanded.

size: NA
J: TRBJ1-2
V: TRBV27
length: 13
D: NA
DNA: TGTGCCAGCAGGGCCACCCAAAACTATGGCTACACCTTC
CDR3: CASRATQNYGYTF

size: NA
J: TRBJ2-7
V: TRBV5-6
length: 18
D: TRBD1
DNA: TGTGTCAGCAGCTCGCCGGGACAGTGGTTTAGTGGCTTCGACGAGCAGTACTTC
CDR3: CVSSSPGQWFSGFDEQYF

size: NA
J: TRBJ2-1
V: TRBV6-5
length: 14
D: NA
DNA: TGTGCCAGCAACCCTTTACAGGGAGGGAATGAGCAGTTCTTC
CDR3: CASNPLQGGNEQFF

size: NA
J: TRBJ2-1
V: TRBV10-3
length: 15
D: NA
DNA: TGTGCCCTCAAACCGGAACCGGCCCCTGACAATGAGCAGTTCTTC
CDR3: CALKPEPAPDNEQFF

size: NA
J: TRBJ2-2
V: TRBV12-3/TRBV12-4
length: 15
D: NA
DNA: TGTGCCATCAAATTCCGGGAAGGAGACACCGGGGAGCTGTTTTTT
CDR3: CAIKFREGDTGELFF

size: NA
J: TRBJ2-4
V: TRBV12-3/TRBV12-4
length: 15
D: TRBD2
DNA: TGTGCCAGCAGAGGGACTAGCGGGGGCAAAACCATTCAGTACTTC
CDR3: CASRGTSGGKTIQYF

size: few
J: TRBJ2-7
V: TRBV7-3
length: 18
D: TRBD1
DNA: TGTGCCAGCAGCTTAATTTGGGAAACAGGGACAGGCTCCTACGAGCAGTACTTC
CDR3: CASSLIWETGTGSYEQYF

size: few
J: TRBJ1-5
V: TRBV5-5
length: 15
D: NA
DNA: TGTGCCAGCAGCTTACGCGCTTATAGCAATCAGCCCCAGCATTTT
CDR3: CASSLRAYSNQPQHF

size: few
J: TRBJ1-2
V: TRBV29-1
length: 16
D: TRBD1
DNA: TGCAGCGTTGGGGGCCAACAGGGGGAAGCGTTCTATGGCTACACCTTC
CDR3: CSVGGQQGEAFYGYTF

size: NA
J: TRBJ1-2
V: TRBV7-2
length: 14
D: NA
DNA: TGTGCCAGCAGCGTACCCGGAGGCTGCTATGGCTACACCTTC
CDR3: CASSVPGGCYGYTF

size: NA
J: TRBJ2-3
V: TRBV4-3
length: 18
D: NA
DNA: TGCGCCAGCAGCCAAGATCTTGCGAGCGGGTGGGGCACAGATACGCAGTATTTT
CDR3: CASSQDLASGWGTDTQYF

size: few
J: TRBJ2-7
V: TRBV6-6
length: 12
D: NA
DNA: TGTGCCAGCACAGGGATTTCCTACGAGCAGTACTTC
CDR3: CASTGISYEQYF

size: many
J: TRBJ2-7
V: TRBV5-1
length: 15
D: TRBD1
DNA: TGCGCCAGCAGCGATCCGGGACAGGGTCTCTACGAGCAGTACTTC
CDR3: CASSDPGQGLYEQYF

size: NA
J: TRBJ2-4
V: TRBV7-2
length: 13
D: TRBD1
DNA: TGTGCCAGCAGCTACACAGGGGGCGGAGAGCAGTACTTC
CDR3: CASSYTGGGEQYF

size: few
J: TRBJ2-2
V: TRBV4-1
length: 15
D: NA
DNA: TGCGCCAGCAGCCAAGTGGTCCAGAACACCGGGGAGCTGTTTTTT
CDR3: CASSQVVQNTGELFF

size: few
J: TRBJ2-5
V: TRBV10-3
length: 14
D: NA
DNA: TGTGCCATCAGTGAGCAGGGGTCGGGAGAGACCCAGTACTTC
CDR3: CAISEQGSGETQYF

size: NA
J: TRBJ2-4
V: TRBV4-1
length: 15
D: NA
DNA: TGCGCCAGCAGCCAAGAAGCAGGCTCCAAAAACATTCAGTACTTC
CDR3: CASSQEAGSKNIQYF

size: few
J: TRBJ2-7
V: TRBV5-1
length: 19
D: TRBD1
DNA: TGCGCCAGCAGCTTGACGTTAACCCAAGGACAGGGATTTATCTATGAGCAGTACTTC
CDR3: CASSLTLTQGQGFIYEQYF

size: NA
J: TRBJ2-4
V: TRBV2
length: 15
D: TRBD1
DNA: TGTGCCAGCAGTCCCAAACAGGGGGCGCAGAACATTCAGTACTTC
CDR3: CASSPKQGAQNIQYF

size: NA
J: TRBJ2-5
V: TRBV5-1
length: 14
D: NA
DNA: TGCGCCAGCACCCCATTCAGGGGTCGAGAGACCCAGTACTTC
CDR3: CASTPFRGRETQYF

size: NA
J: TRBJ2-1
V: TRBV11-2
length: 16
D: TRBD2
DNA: TGTGCCAGCAGCCTCATCAGCGGGGGACCCTACAATGAGCAGTTCTTC
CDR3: CASSLISGGPYNEQFF

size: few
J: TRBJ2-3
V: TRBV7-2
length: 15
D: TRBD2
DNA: TGTGCCAGCACCTTTAGCGGGGTAGACGCAGATACGCAGTATTTT
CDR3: CASTFSGVDADTQYF

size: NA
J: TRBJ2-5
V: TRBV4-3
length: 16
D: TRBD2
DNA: TGCGCCAGCAGCCAAGAGGTGGCGGGGGGGCTAGAGACCCAGTACTTC
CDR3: CASSQEVAGGLETQYF

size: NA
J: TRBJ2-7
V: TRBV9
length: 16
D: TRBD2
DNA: TGTGCCAGCAGCGTATCAAAGCGGGGGGGGAGAAGCGAGCAGTACTTC
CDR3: CASSVSKRGGRSEQYF

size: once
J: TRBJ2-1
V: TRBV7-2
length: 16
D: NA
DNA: TGTGCCTGCAGCTTAAGTGAGGGAGTCCCCTACAATGAGCAGTTCTTC
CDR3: CACSLSEGVPYNEQFF

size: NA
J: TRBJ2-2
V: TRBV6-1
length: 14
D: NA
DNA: TGTGCCAGCAGTGAATCGCACGGGGGCGGGGAGCTGTTTTTT
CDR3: CASSESHGGGELFF

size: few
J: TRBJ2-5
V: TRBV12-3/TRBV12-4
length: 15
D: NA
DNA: TGTGCCGGCACCTTAGGCCACAGTCTCCAAGAGACCCAGTACTTC
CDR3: CAGTLGHSLQETQYF

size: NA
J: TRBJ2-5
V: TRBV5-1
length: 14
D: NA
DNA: TGCGCCAGCAGCTTGGAGGAGCTGGGAGAGACCCAGTACTTC
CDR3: CASSLEELGETQYF

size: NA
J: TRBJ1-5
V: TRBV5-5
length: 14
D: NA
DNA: TGTGCCAGCAGCTTCCATAGTATGGATCAGCCCCAGCATTTT
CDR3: CASSFHSMDQPQHF

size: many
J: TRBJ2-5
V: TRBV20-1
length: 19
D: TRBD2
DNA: TGCAGTGCTAGATGTTTGGTACTAGCGGACCCGGGACCTCAAGAGACCCAGTACTTC
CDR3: CSARCLVLADPGPQETQYF

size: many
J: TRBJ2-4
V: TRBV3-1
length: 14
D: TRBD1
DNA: TGTGCCAGCAGCCAAGGTCAGGGGACAGGCAGTCAGTACTTC
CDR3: CASSQGQGTGSQYF

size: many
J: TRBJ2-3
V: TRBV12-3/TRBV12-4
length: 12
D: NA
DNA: TGTGCCAGCAGCCGAAGTGCAGATACGCAGTATTTT
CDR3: CASSRSADTQYF

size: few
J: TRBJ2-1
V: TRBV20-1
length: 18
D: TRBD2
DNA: TGCAGTGCTAGAGATGAAGGAGCGGGGGCCGGCTCCTACAATGAGCAGTTCTTC
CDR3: CSARDEGAGAGSYNEQFF